The T cell receptor beta chain described here comes from a study of glioma-infiltrating T cells after dendritic cell vaccination. About the research overall: The vaccine used monocyte-derived dendritic cells pulsed overnight with autologous tumor lysate.

Worth noting for this clone: Antigen: not known.

Whole-study findings and limits: Higher TCR clonality did not directly relate to longer survival.

The time point: after dendritic cell vaccination, including at tumor progression/relapse. Fresh-frozen tumor tissue and more than two years of survival data were available for all. The V gene end was trimmed by 1 base and the J gene end by 4 bases; junction bases not matched to a gene: 4. CDR3 length: 16 amino acids. Germline CDR1 and CDR2: MNHEY and SMNVEV (reference sequence). Up to 2 ug genomic DNA was used for TCRB CDR3 amplification. Clones were sequenced by immunoSEQ multiplex PCR, and TCRdb holds only the in-frame ones, with some missing. Among around 92,000 clones listed, around 80% were seen once.

The sequences come from blood, collected after dendritic cell vaccination. The chain uses TRBV27 and TRBJ2-2, with 9 bases identical to TRBD2. The sequence came from a human donor with glioblastoma. The CDR3 DNA reads as TGTGCCAGCAGTTTATATAGCGGGAGTAGCACCGGGGAGCTGTTTTTT. Its translation is CASSLYSGSSTGELFF.